The 6 T cell receptor beta chains below all came from one sample that was sequenced in a study of blood T cell repertoires in COVID-19. The method was immunoSEQ multiplex PCR; TCRdb's version includes in-frame clones alone and lacks a portion of them. Seen here are about 160,000 clones, around 87% observed once, and the top ten hold 10%. Sequencing was performed on peripheral blood. The receptors derive from a woman aged 70 to 79 with COVID-19, enrolled during active disease.

The genes are TRBV27 and TRBJ2-2, with TRBD1 as a possible D gene (6 bases). Trimming cost V 1 base and J 6 bases, with 9 bases left between them. The CDR3 loop spans 14 amino acids. Germline V gene sequence: CDR1 MNHEY, CDR2 SMNVEV (reference sequence). Here the CDR3 reads CASSLLEGAGELFF. The CDR3 DNA reads as TGTGCCAGCAGTTTATTAGAGGGGGCCGGGGAGCTGTTTTTT.

This clone showed up just a few times. The chain joins TRBV10-3 to TRBJ1-1, with 7 bases lining up with TRBD1. The germline CDR1 and CDR2 sequences are ENHRY and SYGVKD. This CDR3 region has 17 residues. Trimming removed 2 bases from V and 5 bases from J; junction bases left unmatched: 14. Here the CDR3 DNA reads TGTGCCATCAGTGAGACAGGGGCGGGTCGGGTCCTGACTGAAGCTTTCTTT. It codes for CAISETGAGRVLTEAFF.

J is TRBJ2-7 and V is TRBV5-6; the match to TRBD1 covers 7 bases. The V gene's germline CDR1 is SGHDT and CDR2 YYEEEE. V shed 0 bases, J shed 4 bases, and the junction held 7 bases outside the gene matches. The CDR3 totals 15 residues. The CDR3 region is CASSLATGSTYEQYF. In nucleotides, the CDR3 is TGTGCCAGCAGCTTGGCGACAGGGTCAACTTACGAGCAGTACTTC. Combining the CDR3 with reference TRBV5-6 and TRBJ2-7 gives the whole variable domain DAGVTQSPTHLIKTRGQQVTLRCSPKSGHDTVSWYQQALGQGPQFIFQYYEEEERQRGNFPDRFSGHQFPNYSSELNVNALLLGDSALYLCASSLATGSTYEQYFGPGTRLTVT.

V and J are TRBV18 and TRBJ2-1, with a possible D match to TRBD1 (6 bases). V was cut by 5 bases and J by 7 bases, with 9 bases left in between. Germline V gene sequence: CDR1 KGHSH, CDR2 LQKENI. The CDR3 is made up of 12 amino acids. CDR3 protein: CASSNRVNEQFF. For the CDR3, the DNA is TGTGCCAGCTCAAACAGGGTAAATGAGCAGTTCTTC.

The chain couples TRBV30 to TRBJ1-4, with 7 bases matching TRBD1. Losses at the gene ends were 5 bases for V and 7 bases for J; bases not matched to a gene: 7. Germline V gives CDR1 GTSNPN, CDR2 SVGIG (reference sequence). This CDR3 region has 13 residues. In DNA form, the CDR3 reads TGTGCCTGGGAAAGACAGGGAGTTGAAAAACTGTTTTTT. This codes for CAWERQGVEKLFF.

This rearrangement joins TRBV5-4 to TRBJ2-3; possible D gene TRBD1, 5 bases. Trimming pared 3 bases from V and 5 bases from J, leaving 13 bases between. CDR1 is SGHNT and CDR2 is YYREEE in the germline V gene (reference sequence). This CDR3 is 14 amino acids long. The CDR3 loop is CASSWQGVEDTQYF. CDR3 DNA sequence: TGTGCCAGCAGCTGGCAGGGTGTTGAAGATACGCAGTATTTT.